What follows are 8 T cell receptor beta chains derived from one specimen sequenced in a study of CD8 T cells in Susac syndrome. Random hexamers were used to reverse transcribe an amount of roughly 0.5 to 1 ug RNA. TCRdb itself ran the immunoSEQ multiplex PCR reads through MiXCR, one entry per CDR3 protein. The sample lists about 400,000 distinct CDR3 sequences; around 83% were seen once. The sample comprised CD8+ T cells from PBMCs. These receptors were collected from a human donor with multiple sclerosis.

The rearrangement links TRBV20-1 to TRBJ1-1; tentatively, D is TRBD1 (6 bases). The germline V gene has CDR1 DFQATT and CDR2 SNEGSKA (reference sequence). Deletions cut 1 base from V and 4 bases from J, with 16 bases between. The length of the CDR3 is 15 residues. This CDR3 is CSARALQGDSTEAFF. DNA for the CDR3: TGCAGTGCTAGAGCTTTACAGGGAGATAGCACTGAAGCTTTCTTT.

J is TRBJ1-5 and V is TRBV28; the D is unclear. Per germline, CDR1 MDHEN and CDR2 SYDVKM. The V and J ends lost 1 base and 4 bases respectively, with 17 bases between them. This CDR3 spans 17 amino acids. The CDR3 nucleotides read TGTGCCAGCAGTTTATTGTACAGTTACATCAATAATCAGCCCCAGCATTTT. Its translation is CASSLLYSYINNQPQHF.

The CDR3 spells CASRYETSGRNNEQFF. The CDR3 DNA sequence: TGTGCCAGCAGATACGAGACTAGCGGGCGGAACAATGAGCAGTTCTTC. The chain joins TRBV28 to TRBJ2-1; 10 nucleotides align to TRBD2. The V and J ends lost 6 bases and 5 bases, in that order; junction bases with no gene match: 10. Germline lookup yields CDR1 MDHEN and CDR2 SYDVKM. CDR3 length: 16 residues.

The rearrangement joins TRBV5-1 to TRBJ2-5; 7 nucleotides match TRBD2. Trimming removed 4 bases from V and 3 bases from J; junction bases left unmatched: 9. This CDR3 contains 15 residues. Germline-derived CDR1 and CDR2 are SGHRS and YFSETQ. The CDR3 is CASSRLAELEETQYF. CDR3 sequence (DNA): TGCGCCAGCAGCCGGCTAGCGGAGCTGGAAGAGACCCAGTACTTC.

The chain couples TRBV7-9 to TRBJ1-1; D not resolved. V lost 7 bases and J 1 base, leaving 13 bases between the germline ends. The germline V gene has CDR1 SEHNR and CDR2 FQNEAQ (reference sequence). This CDR3 has 14 amino acids. The CDR3 reads CASTQVPGNTEAFF. The CDR3 nucleotides read TGTGCCAGCACCCAGGTTCCAGGGAACACTGAAGCTTTCTTT.

The chain couples TRBV28 to TRBJ2-7, with 8 nucleotides matching TRBD2. Germline CDR1 reads MDHEN; CDR2 reads SYDVKM. CDR3 length: 15 amino acids. The ends lost 5 bases at V and 2 bases at J; junction bases unmatched: 8. The CDR3 bases are TGTGCCAGCAGTGACACTAGCGGAGGGACCTACGAGCAGTACTTC. Encoded protein: CASSDTSGGTYEQYF.

This chain joins TRBV3-1 and TRBJ2-3, with 11 bases matching TRBD2. This CDR3 comprises 14 residues. V lost 0 bases to trimming and J lost 9 bases; unmatched junction nucleotides: 2. In germline, CDR1 is LGHDT, CDR2 YNNKEL (reference sequence). The CDR3 DNA is TGTGCCAGCAGCCAAGAAACTAGCGGGGGAACGCAGTATTTT. Its protein product is CASSQETSGGTQYF.

The V call is TRBV30, the J call TRBJ1-1; no reliable D call. CDR3 length: 12 amino acids. Germline V lookup: CDR1 GTSNPN, CDR2 SVGIG (reference sequence). Trimming removed 4 bases at V and 4 bases at J, with 10 bases between. The CDR3 sequence is CAWTVAFTEAFF. Here the CDR3 DNA reads TGTGCCTGGACGGTGGCGTTCACTGAAGCTTTCTTT.